Shown below are 21 T cell receptor beta chains from a single sample sequenced in a study of post-analysis software for immune sequencing data. The study, taken as a whole, reports: Controls had lower frequencies than patients of four or five TRBV segments, which included TRBV5-6, TRBV5-1 and TRBV20-1.

The library was made from cDNA and included unique molecular identifiers. TCRdb re-called the PCR reads through MiXCR, storing one row per CDR3 protein. The sample has about 620,000 distinct CDR3 sequences; roughly 46% are singletons. No antigens are known for them. Specimen: blood. Receptor source: a girl aged 5-17 years with multiple sclerosis.

The chain links TRBV6-2 or TRBV6-3 to TRBJ1-2; tentatively, D is TRBD1 (5 bases). The CDR3 has 14 amino acids. Between the trimmed V and J ends, which lost 2 bases and 7 bases, there was a span of 14 bases. CDR1 and CDR2 (germline): MNHEY, SVGEGT. CDR3 bases: TGTGCCAGCAGTTACGACAGCCAGCGCTCTGGCTACACCTTC. Translation gives CASSYDSQRSGYTF.

The V gene is TRBV11-3, the J gene TRBJ2-1, with D perhaps matching TRBD1 (6 bases). Per the germline V gene, CDR1 is SGHNT and CDR2 is YENEEA. The CDR3 is made up of 16 amino acids. V was pared by 4 bases and J by 0 bases, with 13 bases between. CDR3 sequence: CASSSWTVSSYNEQFF. In DNA, the CDR3 is TGTGCCAGCAGCTCTTGGACAGTAAGCTCCTACAATGAGCAGTTCTTC.

This clonotype was found a few times. V is TRBV29-1 and J is TRBJ1-1; D ambiguous. This CDR3 has 10 residues. Trimming cost V 3 bases and J 9 bases, with 8 bases left between them. Germline V gives CDR1 SQVTM, CDR2 ANQGSEA. CDR3 sequence (DNA): TGCAGCGTTGACACAGACCAAGCTTTCTTT. This gives the protein CSVDTDQAFF.

This chain joins TRBV15 and TRBJ2-5; 8 bases are a match to TRBD1. Germline lookup yields CDR1 LNHNV and CDR2 YYDKDF (reference sequence). This CDR3 contains 15 residues. After removal of 0 bases from V and 4 bases from J, the junction contained 4 bases not matched to a gene. The CDR3 nucleotides read TGTGCCACCAGCAGAGAGGACAGGGTCCCAGAGACCCAGTACTTC. It yields the protein CATSREDRVPETQYF.

V and J are TRBV29-1 and TRBJ2-1; D gene uncertain. The CDR3 runs 15 residues. Trimming removed 0 bases from V and 0 bases from J, with 9 bases in between. The V gene's germline CDR1 is SQVTM and CDR2 ANQGSEA. CDR3 sequence: CSVEETGFSYNEQFF. The CDR3 region has the DNA TGCAGCGTTGAAGAAACGGGTTTCTCCTACAATGAGCAGTTCTTC.

The chain recombines TRBV29-1 with TRBJ2-5; TRBD1 aligns across 9 bases. The J call may be wrong; the DNA end is better matched by TRBJ2-7. This CDR3 is 16 amino acids long. Per germline, CDR1 SQVTM and CDR2 ANQGSEA. As DNA, the CDR3 is TGCAGCGTTGAAGACCGGATCGGGACAGGGATCAACGAGCAGTACTTC. Residues: CSVEDRIGTGINEQYF.

The chain uses TRBV7-2 and TRBJ2-7, with D possibly TRBD2 on 5 matching bases. Trimming removed 4 bases from V and 0 bases from J, with 13 bases in between. The CDR3 is made up of 15 amino acids. Germline V CDR1 and CDR2: SGHTA, FQGNSA. The CDR3 sequence: CASSSVSGSSYEQYF. DNA of the CDR3: TGTGCCAGCAGCTCTGTGTCGGGGAGCTCCTACGAGCAGTACTTC.

This clonotype was observed a handful of times. The chain links TRBV5-1 to TRBJ1-2; no clear D. This CDR3 comprises 15 residues. Trimming stripped 4 bases from V and 6 bases from J, with 19 bases between. Germline CDR1 SGHRS, CDR2 YFSETQ. The CDR3 is CASSPSEQALNGYTF. The CDR3, as DNA: TGCGCCAGCAGCCCGAGTGAGCAGGCCCTTAATGGCTACACCTTC. The full variable domain, rest sourced from reference TRBV5-1 and TRBJ1-2, is KAGVTQTPRYLIKTRGQQVTLSCSPISGHRSVSWYQQTPGQGLQFLFEYFSETQRNKGNFPGRFSGRQFSNSRSEMNVSTLELGDSALYLCASSPSEQALNGYTFGSGTRLTVV.

This chain joins TRBV20-1 and TRBJ2-7; maybe TRBD1 (6 bases). V lost 0 bases and J 3 bases, leaving 18 bases between the germline ends. CDR1 DFQATT and CDR2 SNEGSKA come from the germline V gene (reference sequence). The CDR3 length is 16 residues. CDR3 bases: TGCAGTGCTAGAGATTCCGACAGGAGTGAAGGCTACGAGCAGTACTTC. Its protein product is CSARDSDRSEGYEQYF.

This clonotype was found a few times. The chain joins TRBV30 to TRBJ2-5, with TRBD2 identical over 10 bases. The J call may be in error: the DNA end matches TRBJ2-7 better. Per the germline V gene, CDR1 is GTSNPN and CDR2 is SVGIG (reference sequence). This CDR3 is built from 15 residues. For the CDR3, the DNA is TGTGCCTGCCAACCGGGACTAGCGTTTTCCTACGAGCAGTACTTC. Translation gives CACQPGLAFSYEQYF.

This clonotype showed up just a few times. This sequence joins TRBV5-1 and TRBJ2-7, with D unclear. V lost 4 bases and J lost 4, with 18 bases in between. The CDR3 is 15 residues long. In germline, CDR1 is SGHRS, CDR2 YFSETQ. The CDR3 coding sequence is TGCGCCAGCAGCCAGACACACGAGAAGGTTTACGAGCAGTACTTC. This translates into CASSQTHEKVYEQYF.

This clonotype was found a few times. The rearrangement links TRBV5-1 to TRBJ2-1; TRBD1 or TRBD2 may be the D gene (5 bases each). CDR3 length equals 16 residues. The germline gives CDR1 SGHRS, CDR2 YFSETQ. V lost 0 bases and J 8 bases, leaving 18 bases between the germline ends. The CDR3 loop is CASSLAGTSLRDEQFF. The CDR3 DNA sequence: TGCGCCAGCAGCTTGGCCGGGACCTCCTTACGCGATGAGCAGTTCTTC.

The V gene is TRBV27, the J gene TRBJ2-7; 13 bases are shared with TRBD2. Germline V lookup: CDR1 MNHEY, CDR2 SMNVEV (reference sequence). Trimming cost V 4 bases and J 3 bases; bases outside gene matches: 3. The CDR3 is 15 amino acids. The CDR3 sequence: CASSWGTSGVYEQYF. The CDR3 DNA reads as TGTGCCAGCAGTTGGGGGACTAGCGGGGTCTACGAGCAGTACTTC.

This rearrangement joins TRBV4-1 to TRBJ1-1, with a tentative D call TRBD1 (5 bases). CDR1 is MGHRA and CDR2 is YSYEKL in the germline V gene. CDR3 size: 16 residues. Trimming stripped 1 base from V and 0 bases from J, with 12 bases between. The CDR3 region is CASSQANRGMNTEAFF. The CDR3 bases are TGCGCCAGCAGCCAAGCGAACCGGGGGATGAACACTGAAGCTTTCTTT.

This clonotype was observed a few times. This chain joins TRBV5-1 and TRBJ2-5, with TRBD2 as a possible D gene (5 bases). Germline lookup yields CDR1 SGHRS and CDR2 YFSETQ. V lost 4 bases to trimming and J lost 4 bases, with 11 bases between them. The CDR3 spans 13 residues. This CDR3 is CASSHSTRETQYF. As DNA, the CDR3 is TGCGCCAGCAGCCACTCCACTAGAGAGACCCAGTACTTC. Full variable domain (outside the CDR3, taken from reference TRBV5-1 and TRBJ2-5): KAGVTQTPRYLIKTRGQQVTLSCSPISGHRSVSWYQQTPGQGLQFLFEYFSETQRNKGNFPGRFSGRQFSNSRSEMNVSTLELGDSALYLCASSHSTRETQYFGPGTRLLVL.

Many counts were recorded for this clonotype. The chain combines TRBV6-5 with TRBJ2-5, with D possibly matching TRBD2 (7 bases). V lost 0 bases to trimming and J lost 6 bases, with 14 bases between them. Germline assignment: CDR1 MNHEY and CDR2 SVGAGI. The CDR3 extends over 15 amino acids. CDR3 residues: CASSYSGGHLKTQYF. The CDR3 DNA sequence: TGTGCCAGCAGTTACTCGGGGGGGCATTTGAAGACCCAGTACTTC.

The chain has TRBV7-9 and TRBJ2-3; maybe TRBD1 (6 bases). Germline CDR1 is SEHNR and CDR2 is FQNEAQ (reference sequence). V lost 4 bases, J lost 0 bases, and 14 bases lay in between. The CDR3 is 16 residues long. For the CDR3, the DNA is TGTGCCAGCAGCTCGACCTCGGGACATAGCACAGATACGCAGTATTTT. Its translation: CASSSTSGHSTDTQYF.

This clonotype was observed a handful of times. J is TRBJ1-2 and V is TRBV6-1; D uncertain. V was clipped by 4 bases and J by 8 bases, with 14 bases between them. This CDR3 contains 13 residues. Germline-derived CDR1 and CDR2 are MNHNS and SASEGT. CDR3 sequence (DNA): TGTGCCAGCAGTGTCAGGAGGCAGGACGGCTACACCTTC. It specifies CASSVRRQDGYTF.

The chain combines TRBV25-1 with TRBJ2-5, with D unclear. The germline gives CDR1 MGHDK, CDR2 SYGVNS. The CDR3 totals 14 residues. Trimming cost V 1 base and J 0 bases, with 6 bases left between them. The CDR3 DNA follows: TGTGCCAGCAGTGAATTCCTGTACCAAGAGACCCAGTACTTC. It translates to CASSEFLYQETQYF.

On this clonotype itself: An end of the junction differs from the germline gene, which may be a read error. The chain joins TRBV29-1 to TRBJ2-1; weak D call: TRBD1 (6 bases). Germline assignment: CDR1 SQVTM and CDR2 ANQGSEA. The CDR3 runs to 14 residues. The CDR3 sequence: CSAKGQSSYNEQCF. DNA of the CDR3: TGCAGCGCTAAAGGACAGAGCTCCTACAATGAGCAGTGCTTC.

This clonotype came up a few times. This chain links TRBV12-3 or TRBV12-4 with TRBJ2-5; D uncertain. The J call is uncertain, as TRBJ2-7 better fits the DNA end. The CDR3 contains 13 residues. CDR3 in amino acids: CASSQVLSYEQYF. In nucleotides, the CDR3 is TGTGCCAGCAGCCAGGTACTCTCCTACGAGCAGTACTTC.